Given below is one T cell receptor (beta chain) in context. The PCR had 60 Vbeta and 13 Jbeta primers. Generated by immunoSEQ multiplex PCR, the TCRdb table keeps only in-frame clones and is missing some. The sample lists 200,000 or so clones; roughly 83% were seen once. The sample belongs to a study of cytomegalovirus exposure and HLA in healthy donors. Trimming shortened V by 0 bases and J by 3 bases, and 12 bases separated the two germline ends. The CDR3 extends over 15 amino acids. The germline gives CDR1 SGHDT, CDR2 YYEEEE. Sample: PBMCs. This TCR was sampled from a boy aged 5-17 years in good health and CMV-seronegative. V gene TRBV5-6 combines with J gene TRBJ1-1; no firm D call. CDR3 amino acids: CASSLVGFGDTEAFF. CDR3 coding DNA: TGTGCCAGCAGCTTGGTTGGTTTCGGGGACACTGAAGCTTTCTTT.